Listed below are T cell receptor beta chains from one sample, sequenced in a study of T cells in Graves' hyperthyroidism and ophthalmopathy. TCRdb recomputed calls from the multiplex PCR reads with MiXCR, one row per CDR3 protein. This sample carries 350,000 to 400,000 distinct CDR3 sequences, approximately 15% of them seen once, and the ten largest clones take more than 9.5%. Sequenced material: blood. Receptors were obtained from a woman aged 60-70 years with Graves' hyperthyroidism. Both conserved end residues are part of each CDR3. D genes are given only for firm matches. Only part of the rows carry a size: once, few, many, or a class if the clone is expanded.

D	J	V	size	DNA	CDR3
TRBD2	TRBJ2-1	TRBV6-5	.	TGTGCCAGCAGTTACTCCGAGACTAGCGATGAGCAGTTCTTC	CASSYSETSDEQFF
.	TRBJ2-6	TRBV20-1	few	TGCAGTGCTCGCGCATCTGGGGCCAACGTCCTGACTTTC	CSARASGANVLTF
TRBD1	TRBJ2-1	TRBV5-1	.	TGCGCCAGCAGCCTGACAGGGAGTATCAATGAGCAGTTCTTC	CASSLTGSINEQFF
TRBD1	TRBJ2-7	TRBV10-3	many	TGTGCCACCTCCGGGACAGGGTTGGGCGAGCAGTACTTC	CATSGTGLGEQYF
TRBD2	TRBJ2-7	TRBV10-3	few	TGTGCCATCAGTGCGGCGGGACTAGCGGGAGCCAATCGCTACGAGCGGTACTTC	CAISAAGLAGANRYERYF
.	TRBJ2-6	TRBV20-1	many	TGCAGTGCTAGAGAGGAGGGGACCGGGGCCAACGTCCTGACTTTC	CSAREEGTGANVLTF
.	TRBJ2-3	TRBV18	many	TGTGCCAGCTCACCACCCCTACAGACGGTGGGCACAGATACGCAGTATTTT	CASSPPLQTVGTDTQYF
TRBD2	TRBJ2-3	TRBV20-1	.	TGCAGTGCTAGAGGGGCTAGCGGGAGGACGAGCACAGATACGCAGTATTTT	CSARGASGRTSTDTQYF
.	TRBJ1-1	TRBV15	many	TGTGCCACCAGCAGAGTGGGAGGAACTGAAGCTTTCTTT	CATSRVGGTEAFF
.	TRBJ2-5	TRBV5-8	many	TGTGCCAGCAGCAAGGAGCGGTACCAAGAGACCCAGTACTTC	CASSKERYQETQYF
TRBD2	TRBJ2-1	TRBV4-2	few	TGTGCCAGCAGCTTACTAGCGGGAAACACCTACAATGAGCAGTTCTTC	CASSLLAGNTYNEQFF
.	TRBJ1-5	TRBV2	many	TGTGCCAGCAGTGAAGAGCAGGGCTCAGGCAAGCCCCAGCATTTT	CASSEEQGSGKPQHF
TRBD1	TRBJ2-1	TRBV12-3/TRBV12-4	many	TGTGCCAGCAGCACCTGGGACAGGGGGCACAATGAGCAGTTCTTC	CASSTWDRGHNEQFF
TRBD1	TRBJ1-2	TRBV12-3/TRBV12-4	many	TGTGCCAGCAGAGGGACAGCCTCGGGCTACACCTTC	CASRGTASGYTF
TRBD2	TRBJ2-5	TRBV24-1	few	TGTGCCACCAGTGATTTGGACGGGGGGGAAGAGACCCAGTACTTC	CATSDLDGGEETQYF
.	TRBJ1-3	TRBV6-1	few	TGTGCCAGCATGGATGGGACCGCCGGCTTTGGAAACACCATATATTTT	CASMDGTAGFGNTIYF
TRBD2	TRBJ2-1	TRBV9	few	TGTGCCAGCAGCGATCCGGCGGGAGTTAAGTTCTTC	CASSDPAGVKFF
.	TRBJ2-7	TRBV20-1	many	TGCAGTGCTACGGACGGCTACGAGCAGTACTTC	CSATDGYEQYF
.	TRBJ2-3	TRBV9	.	TGTGCCAGCAGCGCCCCCTCTTTTGGAGGGGCAGATACGCAGTATTTT	CASSAPSFGGADTQYF
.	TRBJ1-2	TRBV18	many	TGTGCCAGCTCACCAGACAGGACCTATGGCTACACCTTC	CASSPDRTYGYTF
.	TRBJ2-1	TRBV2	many	TGTGCCAGCAGTGAAGGCCTCTATGAGCAGTTCTTC	CASSEGLYEQFF
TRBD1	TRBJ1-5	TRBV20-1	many	TGCAGTGCTAGAGGGACAGGGGAGGATCAGCCCCAGCATTTT	CSARGTGEDQPQHF